These 24 T cell receptor beta chains were all obtained from the same sample, sequenced in a study of cytomegalovirus exposure and HLA in healthy donors. The PCR was carried out with 60 Vbeta primers and 13 Jbeta primers. Only in-frame clones appear in the TCRdb table, and some are missing; sequencing was by immunoSEQ multiplex PCR. Among roughly 150,000 clones listed, around 77% were seen once. Sequenced material: PBMCs. These receptors all come from a woman aged 40-49 years in good health and CMV-seronegative.

This chain uses TRBV19 with TRBJ2-7, with D perhaps matching TRBD2 (6 bases). The CDR3 totals 14 residues. V shed 9 bases and J shed 5 bases, with 20 bases lying between them. Germline CDR1 reads LNHDA; CDR2 reads SQIVND (reference sequence). CDR3 sequence: CASAQIGGAHEQYF. Here the CDR3 DNA reads TGTGCCAGCGCCCAAATTGGAGGGGCCCACGAGCAGTACTTC.

The rearrangement uses TRBV30 and TRBJ2-1; D is uncertain. V was clipped by 1 base and J by 4 bases, with 8 bases between them. Germline lookup yields CDR1 GTSNPN and CDR2 SVGIG (reference sequence). The CDR3 covers 13 residues. In DNA, the CDR3 is TGTGCCTGGAGTGCCCAACAGTACAATGAGCAGTTCTTC. It encodes CAWSAQQYNEQFF.

This clone has more than one count but fewer than ten. V is TRBV29-1 and J is TRBJ1-2; D is perhaps TRBD1 (6 bases). CDR3 length: 16 residues. V lost 0 bases, J lost 4 bases, and 18 bases lay in between. CDR1 is SQVTM and CDR2 is ANQGSEA in the germline V gene. CDR3 amino acids: CSVEDHGGRARYGYTF. As DNA, the CDR3 is TGCAGCGTTGAAGATCACGGGGGGCGGGCTCGCTATGGCTACACCTTC.

J is TRBJ2-7 and V is TRBV30; 8 bases match TRBD1. The CDR3 has 15 amino acids. The junction had 7 bases not matched to a gene; V was cut back by 2 bases and J by 1 base. Germline lookup yields CDR1 GTSNPN and CDR2 SVGIG (reference sequence). CDR3 in DNA: TGTGCCTGGAGTAAGCGTCAGGGGGCTTCCTACGAGCAGTACTTC. Its protein product is CAWSKRQGASYEQYF.

CDR3: CASSRRGTDTEAFF. The CDR3 DNA is TGCGCCAGCAGCCGCAGGGGGACGGACACTGAAGCTTTCTTT. This chain joins TRBV5-1 and TRBJ1-1, with 7 bases fitting TRBD1. Germline V gene sequence: CDR1 SGHRS, CDR2 YFSETQ. The CDR3 is made up of 14 amino acids. The V gene end was trimmed by 4 bases and the J gene end by 3 bases; junction bases not matched to a gene: 6.

The chain employs TRBV30 and TRBJ2-7; 8 bases are a match to TRBD2. The V segment lost 8 bases and the J segment 4 bases; nucleotides outside the gene matches: 10. The CDR3 runs to 13 residues. The germline V gene has CDR1 GTSNPN and CDR2 SVGIG (reference sequence). The CDR3 region is CAGRAGEKYEQYF. DNA for the CDR3: TGTGCCGGAAGAGCGGGAGAAAAATACGAGCAGTACTTC.

This sequence joins TRBV6-1 and TRBJ2-1, with 8 positions matching TRBD2. This CDR3 comprises 13 residues. Germline loops: CDR1 MNHNS, CDR2 SASEGT. The junction had 2 bases not matched to a gene; V was cut back by 5 bases and J by 5 bases. CDR3 nucleotide sequence: TGTGCCAGCAGTCCGGGACTAGACAATGAGCAGTTCTTC. Its translation: CASSPGLDNEQFF.

V usage is TRBV5-6 and J usage is TRBJ2-3; possibly TRBD1 for D (6 bases). Germline V gives CDR1 SGHDT, CDR2 YYEEEE. The CDR3 runs to 14 residues. Trimming left V 4 bases short and J 2 bases short, with 11 bases between. CDR3 sequence reads: CASSGGSDTDTQYF. In DNA form, the CDR3 reads TGTGCCAGCAGCGGGGGCTCGGACACAGATACGCAGTATTTT.

This CDR3 reads CASSLQAGESDTQYF. The CDR3 DNA reads TGCGCCAGCAGCTTGCAAGCGGGAGAGTCAGATACGCAGTATTTT. The V and J genes are TRBV5-1 and TRBJ2-3, with 8 bases aligning to TRBD2. Germline assignment: CDR1 SGHRS and CDR2 YFSETQ. The CDR3 consists of 15 residues. Losses at the gene ends were 1 base for V and 4 bases for J; bases not matched to a gene: 5.

J is TRBJ2-7 and V is TRBV7-3; the match to TRBD2 covers 7 bases. Germline V gene data show CDR1 as SGHTA and CDR2 as FQGTGA. Unmatched junction bases numbered 7, after V lost 2 bases and J lost 0 bases. The length of the CDR3 is 16 residues. CDR3 bases: TGTGCCAGCAGCTTATCTGCTAGCGGCATCTCCTACGAGCAGTACTTC. As protein: CASSLSASGISYEQYF.

This chain joins TRBV4-2 and TRBJ2-2; 7 bases fit TRBD2. The CDR3 length is 17 residues. Trimming cost V 3 bases and J 1 base; bases outside gene matches: 8. Germline V gene lookup returns CDR1 LGHNA and CDR2 YNFKEQ. Here the CDR3 reads CASSQYWEGLNTGELFF. DNA for the CDR3: TGTGCCAGCAGCCAGTATTGGGAGGGCTTGAACACCGGGGAGCTGTTTTTT.

The rearrangement joins TRBV5-1 to TRBJ2-7; TRBD1 matches 11 bases. The V segment lost 3 bases and the J segment 6 bases; nucleotides outside the gene matches: 8. This CDR3 is built from 15 residues. The germline V gene encodes CDR1 SGHRS and CDR2 YFSETQ. CDR3 nucleotides: TGCGCCAGCAGCTCCGGGACAGGGGGTTCTGGCGAGCAGTACTTC. This gives the protein CASSSGTGGSGEQYF.

V usage is TRBV7-8 and J usage is TRBJ2-1; possible D gene TRBD2, 5 bases. Germline V gene sequence: CDR1 SGHVS, CDR2 FQNEAQ. The CDR3 is 14 amino acids. V was trimmed by 5 bases and J by 5 bases, leaving 13 bases between them. DNA of the CDR3: TGTGCCAGCAGCCCCAACGTGGAGGACAATGAGCAGTTCTTC. The encoded protein is CASSPNVEDNEQFF.

This CDR3 reads CASSPRTGGQNTEAFF. As DNA, the CDR3 is TGTGCCAGCTCACCGAGGACAGGGGGCCAGAACACTGAAGCTTTCTTT. V gene TRBV18 combines with J gene TRBJ1-1, with 11 positions matching TRBD1. The CDR3 consists of 16 residues. Germline-derived CDR1 and CDR2 are KGHSH and LQKENI. V lost 3 bases to trimming and J lost 1 base; unmatched junction nucleotides: 4.

This chain joins TRBV5-1 and TRBJ2-1, with 7 bases matching TRBD2. From germline, CDR1 is SGHRS and CDR2 YFSETQ. CDR3 size: 14 residues. The V gene end was trimmed by 2 bases and the J gene end by 6 bases; junction bases not matched to a gene: 5. The CDR3 DNA sequence: TGCGCCAGCAGCTTCCAGGGAGGGGTCAATGAGCAGTTCTTC. The encoded protein is CASSFQGGVNEQFF.

The rearrangement links TRBV19 to TRBJ1-5; D uncertain. The V gene's germline CDR1 is LNHDA and CDR2 SQIVND (reference sequence). V was clipped by 4 bases and J by 2 bases, with 15 bases between them. This CDR3 contains 16 residues. The CDR3, as DNA: TGTGCCAGTAGTAGACCCGAGGAGGGCGGCAATCAGCCCCAGCATTTT. It specifies CASSRPEEGGNQPQHF.

V gene TRBV4-1 combines with J gene TRBJ2-2, with 15 bases that match TRBD2. The CDR3 runs 19 residues. Germline values: CDR1 MGHRA, CDR2 YSYEKL. V trimming: 3 bases; J trimming: 5 bases; junction bases outside the gene matches: 10. The CDR3, as DNA: TGCGCCAGCAGCCACGAACGGACTAGCGGGAGGGCCAGAACCGGGGAGCTGTTTTTT. Translation gives CASSHERTSGRARTGELFF.

The chain joins TRBV9 to TRBJ2-5; 8 bases match TRBD1. The CDR3 loop spans 15 amino acids. CDR1 SGDLS and CDR2 YYNGEE come from the germline V gene. Germline trimming cut 3 bases from V and 4 bases from J; bases unmatched to any gene: 8. The CDR3 protein is CASSGRQGSRETQYF. The CDR3 region has the DNA TGTGCCAGCAGCGGACGACAGGGGTCTCGAGAGACCCAGTACTTC.

The rearrangement links TRBV4-2 to TRBJ1-2; the match to TRBD1 covers 8 bases. V gave up 4 bases and J gave up 5 bases; unmatched junction bases: 9. Germline V gene lookup returns CDR1 LGHNA and CDR2 YNFKEQ. The CDR3 contains 15 residues. The CDR3 DNA is TGTGCCAGCAGCCCAGGGGGCCTTGGGTCGTATGGCTACACCTTC. Protein: CASSPGGLGSYGYTF.

The chain combines TRBV7-9 with TRBJ1-2; TRBD1 agrees at 7 bases. Germline values: CDR1 SEHNR, CDR2 FQNEAQ (reference sequence). Germline trimming cut 0 bases from V and 6 bases from J; bases unmatched to any gene: 1. This CDR3 has 13 amino acids. CDR3 region: CASSLAGTDGYTF. The CDR3 nucleotides are TGTGCCAGCAGCTTAGCGGGGACAGATGGCTACACCTTC.

The V and J genes are TRBV9 and TRBJ2-2; D perhaps matches TRBD1 (5 bases). The CDR3 loop spans 15 amino acids. Trimming took off 2 bases at V and 2 bases at J, with 10 bases between the two ends. Germline CDR1 reads SGDLS; CDR2 reads YYNGEE. CDR3 sequence reads: CASSVRAQNTGELFF. CDR3 sequence (DNA): TGTGCCAGCAGCGTCAGGGCGCAAAACACCGGGGAGCTGTTTTTT.

This chain links TRBV7-9 with TRBJ1-5, with 9 nucleotides matching TRBD1. Germline-derived CDR1 and CDR2 are SEHNR and FQNEAQ (reference sequence). V was clipped by 5 bases and J by 5 bases; unmatched bases: 7. The CDR3 runs to 15 residues. This CDR3 reads CASSREQGADQPQHF. CDR3 DNA sequence: TGTGCCAGCAGCCGCGAACAGGGGGCAGATCAGCCCCAGCATTTT.

The chain is built from TRBV7-3 and TRBJ1-1; D remains ambiguous. The CDR3 loop spans 13 amino acids. V lost 5 bases and J 3 bases, leaving 10 bases between the germline ends. Looked up from germline, CDR1 is SGHTA and CDR2 is FQGTGA. DNA for the CDR3: TGTGCCAGCAGCCCACACCGGGACACTGAAGCTTTCTTT. Translated, it gives CASSPHRDTEAFF.

The CDR3, as DNA: TGTGCCAGCAGCGTAGGTACAGGGGCCTTCTCCTACAATGAGCAGTTCTTC. This encodes CASSVGTGAFSYNEQFF. V and J are TRBV9 and TRBJ2-1; 7 nucleotides line up with TRBD1. This CDR3 spans 17 amino acids. The trim removed 0 bases at V and 0 bases at J, leaving 6 bases unmatched. The germline V gene has CDR1 SGDLS and CDR2 YYNGEE.